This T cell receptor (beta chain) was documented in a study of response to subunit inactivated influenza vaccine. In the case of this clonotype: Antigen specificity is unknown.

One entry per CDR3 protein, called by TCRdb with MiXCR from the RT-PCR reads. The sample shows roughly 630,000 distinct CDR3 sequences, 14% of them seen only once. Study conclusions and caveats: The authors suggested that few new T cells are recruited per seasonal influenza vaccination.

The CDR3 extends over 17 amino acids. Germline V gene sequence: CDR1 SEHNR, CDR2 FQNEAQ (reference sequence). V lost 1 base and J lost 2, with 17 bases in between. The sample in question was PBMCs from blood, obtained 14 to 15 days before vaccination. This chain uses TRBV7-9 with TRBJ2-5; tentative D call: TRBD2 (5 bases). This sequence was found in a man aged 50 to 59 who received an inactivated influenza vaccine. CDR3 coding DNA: TGTGCCAGCAGCTTAGATTGGGGTCGCGGACTTCAAGAGACCCAGTACTTC. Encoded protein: CASSLDWGRGLQETQYF. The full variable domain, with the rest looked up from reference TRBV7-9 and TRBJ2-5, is DTGVSQNPRHKITKRGQNVTFRCDPISEHNRLYWYRQTLGQGPEFLTYFQNEAQLEKSRLLSDRFSAERPKGSFSTLEIQRTEQGDSAMYLCASSLDWGRGLQETQYFGPGTRLLVL.